This T cell receptor (beta chain) was observed in a study of T cell responses to AZD1222 COVID-19 vaccine. Study outcomes and limitations: Clonal diversity may have been underestimated in mostly white British donors. Nearly half of spike-specific TCRs reportedly go after variant regions that carry no mutations.

The germline gives CDR1 SGHRS, CDR2 YFSETQ. The length of the CDR3 is 14 residues. V shed 0 bases, J shed 2 bases, and the junction held 2 bases outside the gene matches. On this clone itself: The antigen is undetermined.

The data were produced by immunoSEQ multiplex PCR, yet TCRdb's version contains in-frame clones alone and is incomplete. The repertoire holds approximately 190,000 clones, with roughly 91% as singletons. The rearrangement links TRBV5-1 to TRBJ2-7, with 7 bases identical to TRBD1. The clonotype comes from an adult in good health. Sequencing used peripheral blood, obtained on day 0 of AZD1222 vaccination. Written as DNA, the CDR3 is TGCGCCAGCAGCTTGGCGGACAGGACCTACGAGCAGTACTTC. It is translated as CASSLADRTYEQYF.